This T cell receptor beta chain was retrieved from a study of T cell responses to AZD1222 COVID-19 vaccine. Study overall: Researchers grouped second doses given at about 4 or about 12 weeks into one pool.

Only in-frame clones appear in the TCRdb table, and some are missing; sequencing was by immunoSEQ multiplex PCR. The sample carries roughly 260,000 clones, approximately 95% recorded once. Germline V gene lookup returns CDR1 MNHEY and CDR2 SVGEGT. Trimming removed 2 bases at V and 1 base at J, with 9 bases between. The CDR3 runs to 15 residues. The V and J genes are TRBV6-2 or TRBV6-3 and TRBJ2-1; TRBD2 might be the D (6 bases). The TCR originated in an adult in good health. This sample comprised peripheral blood, obtained on day 0 of AZD1222 vaccination. The CDR3 reads CASSYGTPSYNEQFF. The CDR3 bases are TGTGCCAGCAGTTACGGGACTCCGTCCTACAATGAGCAGTTCTTC.